This T cell receptor (beta chain) appears in the sequencing data of a study of vaccination and CD4 T cells after COVID-19. Remarks on this clonotype: As yet, its antigen is unknown.

V was shortened by 1 base and J by 3 bases, with 10 bases between the two germline ends. Per germline, CDR1 SGHNT and CDR2 YYREEE (reference sequence). The CDR3 is 14 residues long. The treatment was: roughly 10-day PBMC culture with coronavirus spike peptide pools or control peptides (ViraFEST assay). During the years 2011-2018, before the COVID-19 pandemic, the unexposed donor's CD4+ T cells were collected. Negative selection purified CD4+ T cells after roughly 9 days of culture. Sequenced with the Oncomine TCR Beta short-read assay was DNA taken from cultured CD4+ T cells. After culture, CD4+ T cells served as the source for genomic DNA extraction. TCRdb analysed the PCR reads with MiXCR anew, one entry per CDR3 protein. Found here are 9,900 or so distinct CDR3 sequences, around two fifths of them singletons; the top ten hold around an eighth.

The chain recombines TRBV5-4 with TRBJ1-1, with a weak D call TRBD1 (5 bases). The TCR sequence derives from a human donor in good health. Sample: CD4+ T cells from blood, cultured in vitro. The CDR3 DNA sequence: TGTGCCAGCAGCTTGAAGAGGGGTGACACTGAAGCTTTCTTT. The encoded protein is CASSLKRGDTEAFF. The variable domain in full, completed from reference TRBV5-4 and TRBJ1-1, reads ETGVTQSPTHLIKTRGQQVTLRCSSQSGHNTVSWYQQALGQGPQFIFQYYREEENGRGNFPPRFSGLQFPNYSSELNVNALELDDSALYLCASSLKRGDTEAFFGQGTRLTVV.